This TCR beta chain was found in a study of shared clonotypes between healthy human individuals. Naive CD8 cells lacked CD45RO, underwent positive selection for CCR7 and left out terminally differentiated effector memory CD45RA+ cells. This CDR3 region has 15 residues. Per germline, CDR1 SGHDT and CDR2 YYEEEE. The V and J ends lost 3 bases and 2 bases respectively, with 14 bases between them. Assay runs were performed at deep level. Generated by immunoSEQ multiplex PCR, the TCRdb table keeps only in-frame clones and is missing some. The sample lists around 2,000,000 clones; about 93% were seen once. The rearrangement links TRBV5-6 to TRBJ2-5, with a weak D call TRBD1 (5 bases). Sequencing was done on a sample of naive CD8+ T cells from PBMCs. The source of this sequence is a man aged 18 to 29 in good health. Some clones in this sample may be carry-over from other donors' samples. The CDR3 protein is CASSSANRRQETQYF. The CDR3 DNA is TGTGCCAGCAGCTCCGCTAACAGGAGACAAGAGACCCAGTACTTC.